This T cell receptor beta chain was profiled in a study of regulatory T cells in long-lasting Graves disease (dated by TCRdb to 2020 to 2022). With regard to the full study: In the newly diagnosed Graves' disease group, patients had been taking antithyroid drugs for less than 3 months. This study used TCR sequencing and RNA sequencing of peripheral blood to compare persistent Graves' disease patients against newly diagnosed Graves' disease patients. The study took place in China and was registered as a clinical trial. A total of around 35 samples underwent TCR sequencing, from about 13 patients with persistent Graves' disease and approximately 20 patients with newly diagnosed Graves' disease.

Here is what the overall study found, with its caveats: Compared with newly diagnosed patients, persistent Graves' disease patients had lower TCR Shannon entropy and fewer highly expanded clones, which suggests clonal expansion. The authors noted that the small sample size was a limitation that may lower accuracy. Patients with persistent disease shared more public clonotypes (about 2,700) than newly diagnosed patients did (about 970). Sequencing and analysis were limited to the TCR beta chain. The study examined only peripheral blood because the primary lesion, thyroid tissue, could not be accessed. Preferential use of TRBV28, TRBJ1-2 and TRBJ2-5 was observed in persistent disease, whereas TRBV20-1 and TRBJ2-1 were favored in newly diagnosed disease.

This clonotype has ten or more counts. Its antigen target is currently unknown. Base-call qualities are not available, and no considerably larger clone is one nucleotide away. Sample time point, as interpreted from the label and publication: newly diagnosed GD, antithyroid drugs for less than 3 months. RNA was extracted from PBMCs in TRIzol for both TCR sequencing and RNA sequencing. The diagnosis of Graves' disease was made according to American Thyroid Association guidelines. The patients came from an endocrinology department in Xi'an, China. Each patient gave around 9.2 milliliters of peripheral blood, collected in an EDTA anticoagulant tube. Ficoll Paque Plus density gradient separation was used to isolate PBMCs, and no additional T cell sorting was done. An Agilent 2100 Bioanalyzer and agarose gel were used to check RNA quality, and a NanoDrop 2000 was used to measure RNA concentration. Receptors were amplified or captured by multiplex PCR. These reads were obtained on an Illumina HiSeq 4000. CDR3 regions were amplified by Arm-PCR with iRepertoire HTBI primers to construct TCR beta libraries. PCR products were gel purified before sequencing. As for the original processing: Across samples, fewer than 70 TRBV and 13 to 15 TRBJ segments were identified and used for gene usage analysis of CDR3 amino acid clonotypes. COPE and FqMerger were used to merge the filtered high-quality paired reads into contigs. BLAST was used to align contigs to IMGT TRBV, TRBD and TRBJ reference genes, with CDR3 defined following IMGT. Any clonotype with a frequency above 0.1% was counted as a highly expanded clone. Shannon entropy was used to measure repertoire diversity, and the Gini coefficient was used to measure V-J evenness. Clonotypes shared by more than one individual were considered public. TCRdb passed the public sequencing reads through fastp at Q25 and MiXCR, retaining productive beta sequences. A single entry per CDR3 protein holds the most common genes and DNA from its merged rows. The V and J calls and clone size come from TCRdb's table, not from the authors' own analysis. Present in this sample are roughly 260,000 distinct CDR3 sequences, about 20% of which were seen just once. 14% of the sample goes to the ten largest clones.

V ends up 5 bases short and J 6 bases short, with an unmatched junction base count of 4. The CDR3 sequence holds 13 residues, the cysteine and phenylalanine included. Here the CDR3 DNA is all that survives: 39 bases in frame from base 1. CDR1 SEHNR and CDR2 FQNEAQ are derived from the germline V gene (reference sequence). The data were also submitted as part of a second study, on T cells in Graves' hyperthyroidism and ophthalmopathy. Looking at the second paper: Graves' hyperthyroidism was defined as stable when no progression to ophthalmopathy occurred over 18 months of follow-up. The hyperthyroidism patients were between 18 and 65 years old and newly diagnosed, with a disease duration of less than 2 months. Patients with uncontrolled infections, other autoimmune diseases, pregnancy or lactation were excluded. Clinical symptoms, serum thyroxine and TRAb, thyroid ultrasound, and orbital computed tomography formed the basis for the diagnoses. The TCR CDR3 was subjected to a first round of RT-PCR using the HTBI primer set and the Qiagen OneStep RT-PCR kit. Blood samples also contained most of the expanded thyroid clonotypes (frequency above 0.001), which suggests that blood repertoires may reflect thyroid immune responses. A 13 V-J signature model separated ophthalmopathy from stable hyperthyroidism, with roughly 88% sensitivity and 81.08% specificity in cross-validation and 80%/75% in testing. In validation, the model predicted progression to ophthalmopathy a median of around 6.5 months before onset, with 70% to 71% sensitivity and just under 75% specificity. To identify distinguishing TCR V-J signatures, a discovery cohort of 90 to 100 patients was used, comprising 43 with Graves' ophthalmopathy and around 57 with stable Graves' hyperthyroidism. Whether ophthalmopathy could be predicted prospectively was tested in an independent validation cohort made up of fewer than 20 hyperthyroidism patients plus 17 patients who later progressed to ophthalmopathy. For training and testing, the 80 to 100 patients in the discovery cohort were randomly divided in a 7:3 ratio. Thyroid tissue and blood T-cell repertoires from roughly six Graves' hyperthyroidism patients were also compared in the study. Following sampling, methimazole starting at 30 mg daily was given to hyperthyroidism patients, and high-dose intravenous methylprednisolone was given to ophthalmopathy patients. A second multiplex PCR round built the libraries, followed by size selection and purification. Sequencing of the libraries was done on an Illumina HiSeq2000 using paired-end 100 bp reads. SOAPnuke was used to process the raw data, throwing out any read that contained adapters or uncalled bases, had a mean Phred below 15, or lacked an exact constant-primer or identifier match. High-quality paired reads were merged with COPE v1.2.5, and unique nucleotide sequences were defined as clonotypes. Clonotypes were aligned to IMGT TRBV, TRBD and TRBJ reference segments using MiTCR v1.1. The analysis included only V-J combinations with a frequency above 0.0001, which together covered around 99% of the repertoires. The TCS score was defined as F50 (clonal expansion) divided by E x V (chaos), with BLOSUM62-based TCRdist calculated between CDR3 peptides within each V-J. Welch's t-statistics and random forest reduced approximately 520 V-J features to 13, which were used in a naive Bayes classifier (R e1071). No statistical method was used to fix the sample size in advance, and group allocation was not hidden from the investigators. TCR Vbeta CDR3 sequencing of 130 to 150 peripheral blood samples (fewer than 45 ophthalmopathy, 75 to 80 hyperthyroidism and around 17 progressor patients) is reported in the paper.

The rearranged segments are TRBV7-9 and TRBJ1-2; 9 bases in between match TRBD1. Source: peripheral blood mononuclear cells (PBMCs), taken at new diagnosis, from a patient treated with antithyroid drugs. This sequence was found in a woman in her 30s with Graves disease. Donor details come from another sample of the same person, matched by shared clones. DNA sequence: TGTGCCAGCAGCCATACAGGGGGCCATGGCTACACCTTC. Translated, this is CASSHTGGHGYTF.